Listed here is a single T cell receptor beta chain. This clonotype was observed a few times. Its specific antigen is unknown. Base-call qualities are not available, and no considerably larger clone is one nucleotide away. The record originates from a study of blood T cells in healthy people across ages (dated by TCRdb to the mid-2010s). About the full investigation: In model experiments, template switching captured about one uniquely barcoded TCR beta cDNA molecule for every two T cells. Two additional independent replicas of 1 million unique cDNA reads from the same blood draw were analyzed for two donors (one aged 18 to 30 and one aged 80 or older). The study measured age-related changes in TCR beta repertoire diversity using deep sequencing normalized with unique cDNA molecular identifiers. To avoid experimental bias, donors of different ages were distributed randomly across sequencing lanes. The donors were divided into four age groups: young (average roughly 15 years), middle-aged (around 41), aged (around 67) and long-lived (roughly 82). Broad study findings and their caveats: Observed TCR beta diversity per million T cells fell roughly linearly with age, and a significant reduction was already apparent by age roughly 40. Donor CMV infection status was unknown, potentially confounding age-related changes in expanded clonotypes. The percentage of naive T cells measured by flow cytometry correlated strongly with observed TCR beta diversity. The long-lived group showed more naive CD4+ T cells, fewer expanded clones and increased TCR diversity than the aged group, suggesting age selection. Estimates of total diversity based on one million sequenced T cells were considered lower bounds and underestimates. Bulk unsorted PBMC profiling prevented conclusive comparison of naive and antigen-experienced compartments.

Systemically healthy Caucasian individuals from Russia, some 38 in total and aged 6 to 90 years, were included as donors. Each donor gave 9 to 10 milliliters of peripheral blood, collected into EDTA-treated Vacutainer tubes. Ficoll-Paque density-gradient centrifugation was used to isolate PBMCs, with at least 6.5 million obtained per sample. Total RNA was extracted from PBMCs with Trizol reagent, with at least 5.5 micrograms obtained per sample. For every donor, an aliquot of PBMCs went through flow cytometry to measure the percentages of naive CD45RAhigh/CD27high T cells. In the germline V gene, CDR1 corresponds to SGHNT and CDR2 to YENEEA. From its cysteine to its phenylalanine, the CDR3 spans 14 amino acids. The kept DNA is CDR3 alone, 42 bases in frame from the first base. V trim: 5 bases; J trim: 6 bases; unmatched bases: 7. Libraries were built with 5' RACE. TCRdb lists the instrument as Illumina HiSeq 2500. A second PCR of about 7 to 12 cycles was run with a J-beta primer mix and a sample-barcoded 5' primer. A template-switch 5' adaptor carrying 12 random nucleotides introduced a unique molecular identifier onto each TCR beta cDNA molecule. Each sample yielded at least 2.5 million CDR3-containing paired-end reads. First-strand cDNA was synthesized from all RNA with the Mint cDNA synthesis kit, primed by a TRBC-specific oligonucleotide. Following uracil-DNA glycosylase treatment, a first 18-cycle PCR with universal primers M1SS and BC2_uni_R was performed on all cDNA. In the source study's methods: For normalization, 1 million high-quality reads, each with a distinct molecular identifier, were randomly selected from each sample. Instead of being binned into consensus sequences, reads that shared molecular identifiers were thrown out. MiTCR, run with a Q25 quality threshold and the strictest error-elimination algorithm, handled CDR3 identification, clonotype clustering and error correction. A nonparametric unseen species model with Euler transformation was used to estimate a lower bound on total TCR beta diversity. In TCRdb, the public reads were trimmed at Q25 with fastp and aligned with MiXCR, with productive beta chains retained. Each record represents a unique CDR3 protein, reported with the most common genes and DNA among its rows. These V and J calls originate from TCRdb's pipeline instead of the authors' own analysis. This sample has under 1,000,000 distinct CDR3 sequences in its table, and about 46% of those were observed once. 15% to 20% of the sample is held by the ten biggest clonotypes.

The chain is assembled from TRBV11-3 and TRBJ2-1, and TRBD2 aligns with 7 junction nucleotides. The receptor was derived from a man aged 80 or over in good health. Sequencing was carried out using blood. The sequenced DNA is TGTGCCAGCAGCCAGCGGGAAGGTGGCAATGAGCAGTTCTTC. Its protein product is CASSQREGGNEQFF.